In its sample, the clone carrying this T cell receptor (beta chain) was seen a few times. The target antigen is unknown. Quantitative 5'-RACE was performed with molecular barcodes, and it yielded the TCR beta libraries. TCRdb re-called the 5' RACE reads through MiXCR, storing one row per CDR3 protein. This table holds 450,000 or so distinct CDR3 sequences, more than 25% found once. The data originate from a study of CD8 T cells in ankylosing spondylitis. Overall study results and limits: It was reported that disease-linked clones were significantly enriched in matched ankylosing spondylitis synovial fluid. The disease-linked clones had a CD8+ phenotype and low blood frequencies. For ankylosing spondylitis blood, a TCR beta motif of 7 or 8 highly homologous variants appeared characteristic. Earlier reports found some motif variants in synovial fluid and blood in reactive arthritis.

V lost 5 bases, J lost 3 bases, and 8 bases lay in between. This CDR3 has 13 residues. CDR1 is SGHTA and CDR2 is FQGNSA in the germline V gene. The rearrangement uses TRBV7-2 and TRBJ1-3; D unclear. The sequence was obtained from a male donor with ankylosing spondylitis. The sample was blood, either unsorted or a sorted T cell fraction (not recorded which). The CDR3 loop is CASSPWIGNTIYF. CDR3 bases: TGTGCCAGCAGCCCGTGGATTGGAAACACCATATATTTT.